The sequence of this T cell receptor (beta chain) was determined in a study of blood T cell repertoires in COVID-19. For the study at large: The analysed material was cDNA or gDNA that came from T cells, B-cell-depleted T cells, or PBMCs.

Per the original methods: Reference gene primers were amplified, and this amplification served to estimate nucleated cell counts. The repertoire was sequenced with immunoSEQ multiplex PCR; TCRdb's copy has only in-frame clones and lacks some. The DNA gave D and trimming, while V, J and clone size come from that table. The sample records a few hundred thousand clones, almost 90% being singletons. Patients from Seattle were sampled longitudinally, starting during active infection. The CDR3 sequence is 9 residues long. V dropped 3 bases and J dropped 8 bases, with 4 bases sitting between them. Germline V gene data show CDR1 as SQVTM and CDR2 as ANQGSEA.

The chain recombines TRBV29-1 with TRBJ1-2; unclear D gene. The receptor was derived from a woman under 40 with COVID-19, enrolled during active disease. Sequencing was done on a sample of peripheral blood. The CDR3 coding sequence is TGCAGCGTTGATGAGGGCTACACCTTC. It yields the protein CSVDEGYTF.